The clone carrying this T cell receptor (beta chain) appeared once. No antigen is known for it. The authors divided CD4+ cells into CD45RA+ naive and CD45RA-negative memory subsets. The sample originates from a study of shared clonotypes between healthy human individuals. CDR1 and CDR2 from the germline V gene are LNHDA and SQIVND (reference sequence). With 4 bases removed from V and 6 bases from J, the gap between germline ends came to 19 bases. The CDR3 spans 16 residues. Overall study findings and caveats: Clonotypes that were shared across a few donors made up around 5% of naive CD4 clonotypes. The four-donor shared clonotypes exceeded non-shared clonotypes in generation probability, with non-shared ones scoring lower.

The protocol was immunoSEQ multiplex PCR, while the TCRdb copy is restricted to in-frame clones and leaves out a portion. In the table there are millions of clones, 85% to 95% of which are singletons. The sample comprised naive CD4+ T cells from PBMCs. Subset reported: CD45RA+ positively selected. The gene calls are TRBV19 and TRBJ1-5, with D maybe TRBD1 (6 bases). The receptor's source is a man aged 18 to 29 in good health. Some clones in this sample may be carry-over from other donors' samples. As DNA, the CDR3 is TGTGCCAGTAGTAGTAGGGGCAACAGGGTATCTCAGCCCCAGCATTTT. This gives the protein CASSSRGNRVSQPQHF.